The 27 T cell receptor beta chains in this list originate from one sample, sequenced in a study of cytomegalovirus exposure and HLA in healthy donors. Repertoires were generated with immunoSEQ multiplex PCR, while TCRdb's copy carries only in-frame clones and drops some. The sample yields 150,000 to 160,000 clones, about 88% seen once. Sequenced input: PBMCs. All receptors come from a man aged 18 to 30 in good health and CMV-seropositive.

V usage is TRBV15 and J usage is TRBJ2-3; 10 bases are shared with TRBD2. CDR1 and CDR2 (germline): LNHNV, YYDKDF (reference sequence). The V and J ends lost 3 bases and 3 bases, in that order; junction bases with no gene match: 6. The CDR3 contains 16 residues. The CDR3 DNA follows: TGTGCCACCAGCAGGGACCAGACTAGCGGGACAGATACGCAGTATTTT. Translation gives CATSRDQTSGTDTQYF.

V and J are TRBV7-2 and TRBJ1-4, with TRBD1 as a possible D gene (6 bases). Germline CDR1 and CDR2: SGHTA and FQGNSA. The V and J ends lost 3 bases and 7 bases respectively, with 12 bases between them. This CDR3 region has 14 residues. CDR3 nucleotide sequence: TGTGCCAGCAGCTTCGGGGGGGCAAGTGAAAAACTGTTTTTT. Its protein product is CASSFGGASEKLFF.

Only one count was recorded for this clone. The V call is TRBV11-2, the J call TRBJ2-1; D remains ambiguous. This CDR3 has 15 amino acids. Trimming stripped 5 bases from V and 1 base from J, with 12 bases between. The V gene's germline CDR1 is SGHAT and CDR2 FQNNGV. The CDR3 spells CASSQVHTSYNEQFF. The CDR3 DNA reads as TGTGCCAGCAGCCAGGTTCACACATCCTACAATGAGCAGTTCTTC.

The chain carries TRBV2 and TRBJ2-5; 11 bases align to TRBD2. V lost 7 bases and J lost 2; bases outside the gene matches: 9. Germline V gives CDR1 SNHLY, CDR2 FYNNEI. There are 16 residues in the CDR3. Here the CDR3 reads CASIERTSGRQETQYF. The CDR3 nucleotides are TGTGCCAGCATCGAAAGGACTAGCGGGCGACAAGAGACCCAGTACTTC.

The rearrangement joins TRBV11-2 to TRBJ1-2; D not resolved. Trimming took 6 bases from V and 8 from J, leaving 16 bases between them. Germline V gene data show CDR1 as SGHAT and CDR2 as FQNNGV. The CDR3 runs 13 residues. CDR3 protein: CASSSGSAGGYTF. The CDR3 region has the DNA TGTGCCAGCAGTTCCGGGTCAGCGGGCGGCTACACCTTC.

The rearrangement links TRBV7-9 to TRBJ2-2; D remains unclear. This CDR3 comprises 15 residues. V lost 5 bases to trimming and J lost 6 bases, with 16 bases between them. Germline V gene lookup returns CDR1 SEHNR and CDR2 FQNEAQ (reference sequence). CDR3 sequence: CASSPALERSGELFF. CDR3 sequence (DNA): TGTGCCAGCAGCCCAGCTTTAGAGAGGTCCGGGGAGCTGTTTTTT.

V gene TRBV5-1 combines with J gene TRBJ2-3; a possible D gene is TRBD2 (5 bases). Trimming left V 0 bases short and J 3 bases short, with 8 bases between. CDR3 size: 14 residues. Looked up from germline, CDR1 is SGHRS and CDR2 is YFSETQ. Here the CDR3 reads CASSLGVATDTQYF. The CDR3, as DNA: TGCGCCAGCAGCTTGGGGGTAGCGACAGATACGCAGTATTTT.

The chain is built from TRBV5-1 and TRBJ1-6; maybe TRBD1 (5 bases). This CDR3 comprises 16 residues. CDR1 and CDR2 from the germline V gene are SGHRS and YFSETQ. Trimming took 4 bases from V and 7 from J, leaving 18 bases between them. CDR3 amino acids: CASSPETGLGNSPLHF. The CDR3 nucleotides are TGCGCCAGCAGCCCGGAAACAGGTCTGGGCAATTCACCCCTCCACTTT.

The V call is TRBV5-1, the J call TRBJ2-4; tentatively, D is TRBD1 (6 bases). The CDR3 has 16 residues. CDR1 and CDR2 from the germline V gene are SGHRS and YFSETQ. Between the trimmed V and J ends, which lost 2 bases and 0 bases, there was a span of 12 bases. The CDR3 spells CASSFTPDRAKNIQYF. CDR3 coding DNA: TGCGCCAGCAGCTTTACCCCGGACAGAGCCAAAAACATTCAGTACTTC.

V is TRBV30 and J is TRBJ1-1; perhaps TRBD1 as D (5 bases). This CDR3 has 13 amino acids. The V end was cut by 1 base, the J end by 4 bases, with 10 bases between. Germline values: CDR1 GTSNPN, CDR2 SVGIG (reference sequence). CDR3 sequence: CAWSDQGATEAFF. The CDR3 nucleotides read TGTGCCTGGAGTGACCAGGGCGCCACTGAAGCTTTCTTT.

The chain combines TRBV28 with TRBJ1-1, with D possibly TRBD1 on 6 matching bases. Germline lookup yields CDR1 MDHEN and CDR2 SYDVKM. The V end was cut by 6 bases, the J end by 5 bases, with 16 bases between. This CDR3 spans 14 amino acids. For the CDR3, the DNA is TGTGCCAGCAGCCCAGACAGGTGGGGGACTGAAGCTTTCTTT. This gives the protein CASSPDRWGTEAFF.

CDR3 protein: CASSWLAGGEETQYF. DNA for the CDR3: TGTGCCAGCAGCTGGCTGGCAGGGGGCGAAGAGACCCAGTACTTC. The chain carries TRBV6-6 and TRBJ2-5, with 8 bases aligning to TRBD1. This CDR3 spans 15 amino acids. Trimming removed 6 bases from V and 3 bases from J; junction bases left unmatched: 9. Germline V lookup: CDR1 MNHNY, CDR2 SVGAGI (reference sequence).

This chain links TRBV18 with TRBJ2-1, with TRBD2 matching over 9 bases. The CDR3 consists of 15 residues. Unmatched junction bases numbered 3, after V lost 0 bases and J lost 6 bases. Germline V gene lookup returns CDR1 KGHSH and CDR2 LQKENI. The CDR3, as DNA: TGTGCCAGCTCACCACCTGGGACTAGCTTCAATGAGCAGTTCTTC. Translating it yields CASSPPGTSFNEQFF. The full variable domain, completed using reference TRBV18 and TRBJ2-1, is NAGVMQNPRHLVRRRGQEARLRCSPMKGHSHVYWYRQLPEEGLKFMVYLQKENIIDESGMPKERFSAEFPKEGPSILRIQQVVRGDSAAYFCASSPPGTSFNEQFFGPGTRLTVL.

The chain combines TRBV19 with TRBJ2-1; weak D call: TRBD2 (5 bases). V was shortened by 4 bases and J by 6 bases, with 10 bases between the two germline ends. This CDR3 has 13 amino acids. CDR1 LNHDA and CDR2 SQIVND come from the germline V gene (reference sequence). The CDR3 sequence: CASSNQRINEQFF. CDR3 sequence (DNA): TGTGCCAGTAGTAACCAGCGGATCAATGAGCAGTTCTTC.

V and J are TRBV27 and TRBJ2-2; D is possibly TRBD1 (6 bases). The CDR3 runs to 16 residues. Trimming cost V 6 bases and J 2 bases, with 16 bases left between them. Looked up from germline, CDR1 is MNHEY and CDR2 is SMNVEV (reference sequence). The DNA for the CDR3 is TGTGCCAGCAGACCCACCCCCGGGACAAACACCGGGGAGCTGTTTTTT. This gives the protein CASRPTPGTNTGELFF.

This clone came up once. The J gene is TRBJ2-1, the V gene TRBV6-1, with 7 bases matching TRBD1. Germline V CDR1 and CDR2: MNHNS, SASEGT. This CDR3 has 13 residues. Losses at the gene ends were 6 bases for V and 6 bases for J; bases not matched to a gene: 5. Here the CDR3 DNA reads TGTGCCAGCAGGACCGCAGGGGGCAATGAGCAGTTCTTC. It specifies CASRTAGGNEQFF.

This clone appeared once. CDR3 region: CSVYTGTQYF. CDR3 sequence (DNA): TGCAGCGTGTATACGGGTACGCAGTATTTT. This chain links TRBV29-1 with TRBJ2-3; no reliable D call. Looked up from germline, CDR1 is SQVTM and CDR2 is ANQGSEA. Trimming pared 6 bases from V and 8 bases from J, leaving 9 bases between. This CDR3 is 10 amino acids long.

J is TRBJ2-1 and V is TRBV2, with TRBD2 as a possible D gene (5 bases). Germline CDR1 and CDR2: SNHLY and FYNNEI. V shed 1 base and J shed 0 bases, with 10 bases lying between them. The CDR3 is made up of 16 amino acids. CDR3 sequence: CASSEEAGSSYNEQFF. CDR3 nucleotides: TGTGCCAGCAGTGAAGAGGCTGGGAGCTCCTACAATGAGCAGTTCTTC.

V usage is TRBV6-4 and J usage is TRBJ2-2; no definite D call. Germline V lookup: CDR1 MRHNA, CDR2 SNTAGT. V lost 0 bases and J 4 bases, leaving 3 bases between the germline ends. The CDR3 has 13 amino acids. In DNA, the CDR3 is TGTGCCAGCAGTGACTCACTCACCGGGGAGCTGTTTTTT. Protein product: CASSDSLTGELFF.

This sequence joins TRBV7-9 and TRBJ1-4; a weak D match, TRBD1 (5 bases). Trimming cost V 5 bases and J 6 bases, with 16 bases left between them. Germline values: CDR1 SEHNR, CDR2 FQNEAQ (reference sequence). This CDR3 has 15 residues. This CDR3 is CASSLSGGEDEKLFF. CDR3 sequence (DNA): TGTGCCAGCAGCCTATCCGGGGGGGAGGATGAAAAACTGTTTTTT.

V usage is TRBV6-6 and J usage is TRBJ1-5, with 8 positions matching TRBD1. Germline V gives CDR1 MNHNY, CDR2 SVGAGI (reference sequence). The CDR3 spans 16 residues. Losses at the gene ends were 5 bases for V and 4 bases for J; bases not matched to a gene: 10. The CDR3 bases are TGTGCCAGCAGTCCCGATACGGGACAGGTAAATCAGCCCCAGCATTTT. Its translation: CASSPDTGQVNQPQHF.

The chain employs TRBV18 and TRBJ1-2, with 7 bases matching TRBD1. After removal of 1 base from V and 3 bases from J, the junction contained 2 bases not matched to a gene. This CDR3 contains 14 residues. Germline CDR1 is KGHSH and CDR2 is LQKENI. The CDR3 DNA follows: TGTGCCAGCTCACCACTAGGACAGGACTATGGCTACACCTTC. Translating it yields CASSPLGQDYGYTF.

The rearrangement joins TRBV7-2 to TRBJ2-1, with D possibly matching TRBD2 (6 bases). Trimming cost V 5 bases and J 7 bases, with 12 bases left between them. The CDR3 consists of 13 residues. Germline CDR1 reads SGHTA; CDR2 reads FQGNSA. The CDR3 DNA follows: TGTGCCAGCAGCCTTTATAGCGGTAATGAGCAGTTCTTC. Translation gives CASSLYSGNEQFF.

The chain employs TRBV5-1 and TRBJ2-3; 9 positions agree with TRBD1. Germline trimming cut 4 bases from V and 3 bases from J; bases unmatched to any gene: 6. From germline, CDR1 is SGHRS and CDR2 YFSETQ. The length of the CDR3 is 15 residues. This CDR3 reads CASSPTGGLTDTQYF. In DNA form, the CDR3 reads TGCGCCAGCAGCCCAACAGGGGGCTTGACAGATACGCAGTATTTT.

The rearrangement links TRBV9 to TRBJ1-3, with 8 bases fitting TRBD1. The junction had 10 bases not matched to a gene; V was cut back by 8 bases and J by 0 bases. This CDR3 has 16 amino acids. Per germline, CDR1 SGDLS and CDR2 YYNGEE. The CDR3 loop reads CARQGGGPISGNTIYF. The CDR3, as DNA: TGTGCCAGACAGGGGGGAGGGCCGATCTCTGGAAACACCATATATTTT.

This clone came up a few times. The chain carries TRBV5-8 and TRBJ2-5; TRBD2 aligns across 10 bases. V dropped 2 bases and J dropped 5; count of bases not matched to a gene: 9. The CDR3 runs to 16 residues. Germline values: CDR1 SGHTS, CDR2 YDEGEE. As DNA, the CDR3 is TGTGCCAGCAGCTTACTGGGAGTAGCGGGAGGTGAGACCCAGTACTTC. Translation gives CASSLLGVAGGETQYF.

The chain has TRBV15 and TRBJ2-1, with 11 bases aligning to TRBD2. J lost 6 bases, V lost 5 bases, and 9 bases had no gene match. The CDR3 extends over 16 amino acids. CDR1 is LNHNV, CDR2 YYDKDF, per germline (reference sequence). CDR3 coding DNA: TGTGCCACCAGCGAAGTAGCGGGAGGGCCCTCCAATGAGCAGTTCTTC. It encodes CATSEVAGGPSNEQFF.